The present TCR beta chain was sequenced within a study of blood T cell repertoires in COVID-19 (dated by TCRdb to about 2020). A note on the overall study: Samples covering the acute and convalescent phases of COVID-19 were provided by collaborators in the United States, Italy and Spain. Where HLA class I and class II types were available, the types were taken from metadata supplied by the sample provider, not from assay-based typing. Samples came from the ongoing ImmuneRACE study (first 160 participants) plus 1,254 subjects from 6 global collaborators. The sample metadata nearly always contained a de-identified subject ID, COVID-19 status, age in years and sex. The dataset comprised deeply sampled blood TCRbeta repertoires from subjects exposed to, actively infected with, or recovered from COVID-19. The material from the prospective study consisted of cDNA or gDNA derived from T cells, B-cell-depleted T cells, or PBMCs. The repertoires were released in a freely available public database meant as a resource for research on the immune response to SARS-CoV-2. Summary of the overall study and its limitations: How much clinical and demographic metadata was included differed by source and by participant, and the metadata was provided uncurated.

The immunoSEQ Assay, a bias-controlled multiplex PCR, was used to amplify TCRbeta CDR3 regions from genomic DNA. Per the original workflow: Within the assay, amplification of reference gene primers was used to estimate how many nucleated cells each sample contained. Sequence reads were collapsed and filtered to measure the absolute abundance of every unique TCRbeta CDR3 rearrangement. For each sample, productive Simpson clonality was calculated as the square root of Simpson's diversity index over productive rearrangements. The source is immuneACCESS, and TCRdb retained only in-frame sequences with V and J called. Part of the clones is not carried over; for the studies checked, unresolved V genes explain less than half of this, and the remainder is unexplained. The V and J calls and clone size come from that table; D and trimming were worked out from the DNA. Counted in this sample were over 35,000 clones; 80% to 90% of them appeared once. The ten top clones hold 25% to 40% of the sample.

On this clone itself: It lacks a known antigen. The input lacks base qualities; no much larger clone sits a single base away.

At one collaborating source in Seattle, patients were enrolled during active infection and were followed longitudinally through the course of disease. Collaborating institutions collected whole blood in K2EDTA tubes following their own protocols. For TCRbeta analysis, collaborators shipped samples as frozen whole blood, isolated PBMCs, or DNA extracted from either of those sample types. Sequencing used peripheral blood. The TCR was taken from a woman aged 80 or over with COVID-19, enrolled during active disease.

The CDR3: CASRFEENTEAFF. The DNA sequence follows: TGTGCCAGCAGGTTCGAGGAGAACACTGAAGCTTTCTTT. In this chain, TRBV27 is recombined with TRBJ1-1, with no reliable assignment of the D segment. V and J lose 6 bases and 1 base, and a span of 9 bases separates them. CDR1 and CDR2, looked up from the germline V gene (reference sequence), are MNHEY and SMNVEV. The CDR3 spans 13 residues, from the cysteine through the phenylalanine. Only the CDR3 DNA is retained, 39 bases long and in frame from the first base.